The 6 T cell receptor beta chains in this list originate from one sample, sequenced in a study of regulatory T cells in long-lasting Graves disease. Building of the TCR beta libraries involved iRepertoire HTBI primers and Arm-PCR of CDR3 regions. TCRdb used MiXCR to reprocess the multiplex PCR reads, holding one entry per CDR3 protein. The sample has about 530,000 distinct CDR3 sequences, 15% to 20% seen once. Time point specified: newly diagnosed GD, antithyroid drugs for less than 3 months. Scientists built the TCR library using RNA that was extracted from PBMCs. These same records also appear under a second study, on T cells in Graves' hyperthyroidism and ophthalmopathy.

Material: peripheral blood mononuclear cells (PBMCs), obtained at new diagnosis, from a patient treated with antithyroid drugs. These TCRs come from a woman aged 40 to 65 with Graves disease.

This clonotype was seen only a few times. The V and J genes are TRBV4-1 and TRBJ1-4; 7 nucleotides line up with TRBD1. This CDR3 spans 16 amino acids. Germline-derived CDR1 and CDR2 are MGHRA and YSYEKL. V was clipped by 0 bases and J by 10 bases; unmatched bases: 11. The CDR3 loop is CASSQERRGLVAKLFF. The DNA for the CDR3 is TGCGCCAGCAGCCAAGAGAGGAGGGGGCTCGTTGCAAAACTGTTTTTT.

This clonotype has ten or more counts. This chain links TRBV7-9 with TRBJ1-4; no clear D gene. V lost 4 bases to trimming and J lost 11 bases, with 11 bases between them. The CDR3 spans 12 residues. Germline loops: CDR1 SEHNR, CDR2 FQNEAQ (reference sequence). The CDR3 loop reads CASSSYMTKLFF. As DNA, the CDR3 is TGTGCCAGCAGCTCGTACATGACGAAACTGTTTTTT. Filled out from reference TRBV7-9 and TRBJ1-4, the complete variable domain reads DTGVSQNPRHKITKRGQNVTFRCDPISEHNRLYWYRQTLGQGPEFLTYFQNEAQLEKSRLLSDRFSAERPKGSFSTLEIQRTEQGDSAMYLCASSSYMTKLFFGSGTQLSVL.

This clonotype appeared many times. This chain joins TRBV12-3 or TRBV12-4 and TRBJ1-1; 8 nucleotides align to TRBD1. The CDR3 has 14 amino acids. V gave up 5 bases and J gave up 4 bases; unmatched junction bases: 6. This CDR3 reads CASSRQGMSTEAFF. The CDR3 nucleotides are TGTGCCAGCAGTCGACAGGGGATGAGCACTGAAGCTTTCTTT.

This chain links TRBV27 with TRBJ1-5, with D unresolved. V dropped 3 bases and J dropped 0 bases, with 9 bases sitting between them. In germline, CDR1 is MNHEY, CDR2 SMNVEV (reference sequence). CDR3 size: 15 residues. DNA for the CDR3: TGTGCCAGCAGTTTTTCCAGGCATAGCAATCAGCCCCAGCATTTT. Amino acid sequence: CASSFSRHSNQPQHF.

The table lists this clonotype with many counts. V and J are TRBV5-1 and TRBJ2-2; 8 bases line up with TRBD1. V lost 4 bases and J lost 2; bases outside the gene matches: 4. Per the germline V gene, CDR1 is SGHRS and CDR2 is YFSETQ. The CDR3 contains 15 residues. The CDR3 protein is CASSTGQGNTGELFF. Here the CDR3 DNA reads TGCGCCAGCAGCACCGGACAGGGTAACACCGGGGAGCTGTTTTTT.

This clonotype came up a few times. CDR3 in amino acids: CASSGDRGRGTGELFF. In nucleotides, the CDR3 is TGTGCCAGCAGTGGGGACAGGGGCCGGGGAACCGGGGAGCTGTTTTTT. V usage is TRBV2 and J usage is TRBJ2-2; 10 bases align to TRBD1. The CDR3 extends over 16 amino acids. The V gene's germline CDR1 is SNHLY and CDR2 FYNNEI. Trimming cost V 4 bases and J 5 bases; bases outside gene matches: 7.